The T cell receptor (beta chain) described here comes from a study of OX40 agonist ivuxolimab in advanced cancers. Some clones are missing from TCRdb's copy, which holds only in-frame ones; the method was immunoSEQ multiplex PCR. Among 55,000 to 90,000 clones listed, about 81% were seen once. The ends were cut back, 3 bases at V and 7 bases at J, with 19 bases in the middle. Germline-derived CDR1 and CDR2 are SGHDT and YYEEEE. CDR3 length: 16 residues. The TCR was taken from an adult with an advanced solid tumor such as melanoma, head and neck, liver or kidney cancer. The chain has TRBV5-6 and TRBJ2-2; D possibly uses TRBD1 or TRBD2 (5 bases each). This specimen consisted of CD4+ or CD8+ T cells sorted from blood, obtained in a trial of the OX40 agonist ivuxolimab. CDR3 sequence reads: CASSSSGSARGGELFF. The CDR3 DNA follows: TGTGCCAGCAGCTCCTCAGGGAGTGCGAGGGGCGGGGAGCTGTTTTTT.